This T cell receptor (beta chain) was recorded in a study of blood T cell repertoires in COVID-19. At the level of the study: In each case, the material was cDNA or gDNA derived from T cells, B-cell-depleted T cells, or PBMCs.

Germline V gives CDR1 WSHSY, CDR2 SAAADI. The CDR3 extends over 14 amino acids. V shed 7 bases and J 1 base; nucleotides not matched to a gene: 3. The authors' processing: It was from reference gene primer amplification that nucleated cell counts were estimated. Measured with immunoSEQ multiplex PCR; TCRdb has only the in-frame clones, and not every one. V and J calls and clone size come straight from that table; D and trimming were deduced from the DNA. The data contain about 59,000 clones, 80% of them singletons. This TCR was sampled from a man aged 55 to 69 with acute or convalescent COVID-19. The sequencing sample was made of peripheral blood. The chain couples TRBV10-2 to TRBJ2-3, with 9 bases identical to TRBD1. CDR3 DNA: TGCGCCAGCACCTGGACAGGGGGCACAGATACGCAGTATTTT. This codes for CASTWTGGTDTQYF.